The T cell receptor (beta chain) described here comes from a study of blood T cell repertoires in COVID-19. This clone was seen a few times. The CDR3 length is 14 residues. Germline CDR1 SEHNR, CDR2 FQNEAQ (reference sequence). V was cut by 7 bases and J by 0 bases, with 10 bases left in between. Repertoires were generated with immunoSEQ multiplex PCR, while TCRdb's copy carries only in-frame clones and drops some. The sample contains under 200,000 clones, roughly 78% of which appear only once. The chain carries TRBV7-9 and TRBJ2-1; D might be TRBD2 (5 bases). This sequence originates from a woman in her sixties with COVID-19, enrolled during active disease. Sequenced material: peripheral blood. CDR3 loop: CASKRPSSYNEQFF. The CDR3 DNA reads as TGTGCCAGCAAGCGGCCTAGCTCCTACAATGAGCAGTTCTTC.